One sample yielded the 18 T cell receptor beta chains listed below, sequenced in a study of CD8+ T cells in alopecia areata. cDNA reverse transcribed from extracted RNA served as the sequencing template. Clones were read by immunoSEQ multiplex PCR, and TCRdb kept only the in-frame ones, dropping some. The table includes some 120,000 clones, roughly 61% detected once. Source: CD4+ T cells sorted from blood, taken at week 0. The receptors stem from a human donor with alopecia areata.

The chain employs TRBV27 and TRBJ1-1; weak D call: TRBD1 (5 bases). The CDR3 runs 14 residues. V was trimmed by 3 bases and J by 5 bases, leaving 13 bases between them. Germline V lookup: CDR1 MNHEY, CDR2 SMNVEV (reference sequence). The CDR3 loop is CASSFQAGLTEAFF. The CDR3 nucleotides read TGTGCCAGCAGTTTTCAAGCAGGGTTGACTGAAGCTTTCTTT.

This chain links TRBV4-1 with TRBJ2-7, with D possibly being TRBD1 (6 bases). Trimming took 1 base from V and 0 from J, leaving 13 bases between them. There are 16 residues in the CDR3. Per the germline V gene, CDR1 is MGHRA and CDR2 is YSYEKL. The CDR3 DNA follows: TGCGCCAGCAGCCAAGTCCCCAGGGGCAGCTCCTACGAGCAGTACTTC. Translating gives CASSQVPRGSSYEQYF.

CDR3 nucleotide sequence: TGTGCCAGCAGTGGGCTAGCGGGGGGGAGGAGCACAGATACGCAGTATTTT. It specifies CASSGLAGGRSTDTQYF. The V gene is TRBV2, the J gene TRBJ2-3, with 12 nucleotides matching TRBD2. The germline CDR1 and CDR2 sequences are SNHLY and FYNNEI. The CDR3 is made up of 17 amino acids. The J segment lost 0 bases and the V segment lost 4 bases, leaving 5 bases of the junction unmatched.

The chain combines TRBV7-8 with TRBJ2-3, with D perhaps matching TRBD2 (6 bases). The V gene lost 5 bases and the J gene lost 5 bases, with 11 bases spanning the gap. In germline, CDR1 is SGHVS, CDR2 FQNEAQ. This CDR3 has 13 residues. The chain's CDR3 is CASSRLEGDTQYF. The CDR3 DNA reads TGTGCCAGCAGCCGACTGGAGGGAGATACGCAGTATTTT.

This clone was seen a single time. This chain links TRBV5-4 with TRBJ2-2, with 13 bases aligning to TRBD2. V lost 6 bases, J lost 4 bases, and 9 bases stayed unmatched. CDR3 size: 17 residues. Germline V gene sequence: CDR1 SGHNT, CDR2 YYREEE (reference sequence). The CDR3 loop reads CASTLTSGRALTGELFF. The DNA for the CDR3 is TGTGCCAGCACCCTCACTAGCGGGAGGGCCCTCACCGGGGAGCTGTTTTTT.

The V and J genes are TRBV5-4 and TRBJ2-7, with 7 bases aligning to TRBD1. CDR1 is SGHNT, CDR2 YYREEE, per germline (reference sequence). The CDR3 is 15 amino acids. V lost 3 bases and J lost 2; bases outside the gene matches: 8. CDR3 DNA sequence: TGTGCCAGCAGCTGGCGGACAGGACTTACCTACGAGCAGTACTTC. This encodes CASSWRTGLTYEQYF.

The gene calls are TRBV9 and TRBJ2-1, with D unclear. Trimming stripped 0 bases from V and 12 bases from J, with 10 bases between. The CDR3 is 12 amino acids. The germline CDR1 and CDR2 sequences are SGDLS and YYNGEE. CDR3 region: CASSVGSTGQFF. In DNA form, the CDR3 reads TGTGCCAGCAGCGTAGGTTCCACGGGGCAGTTCTTC.

The genes are TRBV18 and TRBJ1-5; D is undetermined. V was shortened by 0 bases and J by 0 bases, with 9 bases between the two germline ends. The CDR3 extends over 16 amino acids. The germline CDR1 and CDR2 sequences are KGHSH and LQKENI. As DNA, the CDR3 is TGTGCCAGCTCACCACCGGGCGGGAGTAGCAATCAGCCCCAGCATTTT. It yields the protein CASSPPGGSSNQPQHF.

The chain has TRBV19 and TRBJ1-2; the match to TRBD1 covers 7 bases. The length of the CDR3 is 14 residues. From germline, CDR1 is LNHDA and CDR2 SQIVND (reference sequence). Trimming at V came to 4 bases and at J to 4 bases, leaving 6 bases not matched to a gene. The CDR3 nucleotides are TGTGCCAGTAGTAGTGGACAGGACTTCTATGGCTACACCTTC. Amino acid sequence: CASSSGQDFYGYTF.

V is TRBV7-6 and J is TRBJ1-5; the D gene is possibly TRBD1 (5 bases). The CDR3 is made up of 13 amino acids. Trimming took 3 bases from V and 7 from J, leaving 10 bases between them. Germline V gives CDR1 SGHVS, CDR2 FNYEAQ. CDR3 sequence (DNA): TGTGCCAGCAGCTTCAGGGTGGGCCAGCCCCAGCATTTT. Its translation: CASSFRVGQPQHF.

This clone was detected a few times. The rearrangement joins TRBV27 to TRBJ1-2; D is uncertain. The CDR3 has 15 amino acids. Trimming took 6 bases from V and 1 from J, leaving 15 bases between them. Germline CDR1 reads MNHEY; CDR2 reads SMNVEV (reference sequence). CDR3 sequence reads: CASRPDGVDNYGYTF. The DNA of the CDR3 is TGTGCCAGCAGGCCCGACGGAGTCGATAACTATGGCTACACCTTC.

The CDR3 DNA reads TGTGCCAGCAGCTTAGAGGGACTAGCGCGTAGCTCTGGGGCCAACGTCCTGACTTTC. Its translation is CASSLEGLARSSGANVLTF. The chain uses TRBV7-2 and TRBJ2-6; 10 bases line up with TRBD2. The junction had 6 bases not matched to a gene; V was cut back by 1 base and J by 0 bases. Germline CDR1 and CDR2: SGHTA and FQGNSA. This CDR3 spans 19 amino acids.

The V call is TRBV30, the J call TRBJ1-3; D is undetermined. The CDR3 is 13 amino acids. V was clipped by 4 bases and J by 4 bases, with 11 bases between them. Germline V gene lookup returns CDR1 GTSNPN and CDR2 SVGIG (reference sequence). The chain's CDR3 is CAWIWGNGNTIYF. Here the CDR3 DNA reads TGTGCCTGGATCTGGGGAAACGGAAACACCATATATTTT.

This sequence joins TRBV29-1 and TRBJ1-1; unclear D gene. Trimming stripped 6 bases from V and 5 bases from J, with 7 bases between. The CDR3 has 10 amino acids. Germline assignment: CDR1 SQVTM and CDR2 ANQGSEA. Written as DNA, the CDR3 is TGCAGCGTCGAGTGGACTGAAGCTTTCTTT. This gives the protein CSVEWTEAFF.

In this sample, this clone turned up a few times. The V and J genes are TRBV6-1 and TRBJ2-2; D is possibly TRBD1 (6 bases). The V end was cut by 6 bases, the J end by 0 bases, with 11 bases between. CDR1 is MNHNS, CDR2 SASEGT, per germline. This CDR3 contains 15 residues. The CDR3 sequence is CASSAQGANTGELFF. CDR3 nucleotides: TGTGCCAGCAGCGCACAGGGAGCGAACACCGGGGAGCTGTTTTTT.

The chain couples TRBV6-5 to TRBJ2-5, with TRBD2 matching 12 bases. Trimming at V came to 6 bases and at J to 2 bases, leaving 1 base not matched to a gene. The CDR3 totals 14 residues. Germline V gene sequence: CDR1 MNHEY, CDR2 SVGAGI. The DNA of the CDR3 is TGTGCCAGCAGGACTAGCGGGGGACAAGAGACCCAGTACTTC. Translation gives CASRTSGGQETQYF.

The chain couples TRBV5-1 to TRBJ1-2; 7 bases match TRBD1. Germline V gene sequence: CDR1 SGHRS, CDR2 YFSETQ. V lost 0 bases and J lost 8; bases outside the gene matches: 10. The CDR3 spans 15 residues. The CDR3 nucleotides are TGCGCCAGCAGCTTGGACAGGGGAAGCTCGGGCGGCTACACCTTC. It specifies CASSLDRGSSGGYTF.

The V call is TRBV5-1, the J call TRBJ2-1, with 12 nucleotides matching TRBD2. The trim removed 6 bases at V and 7 bases at J, leaving 5 bases unmatched. CDR1 and CDR2 from the germline V gene are SGHRS and YFSETQ. The CDR3 is 14 amino acids. The CDR3: CASTLAGGWNEQFF. The CDR3 DNA reads TGCGCCAGCACACTAGCGGGGGGATGGAATGAGCAGTTCTTC. The complete variable domain, with remaining parts taken from reference TRBV5-1 and TRBJ2-1, reads KAGVTQTPRYLIKTRGQQVTLSCSPISGHRSVSWYQQTPGQGLQFLFEYFSETQRNKGNFPGRFSGRQFSNSRSEMNVSTLELGDSALYLCASTLAGGWNEQFFGPGTRLTVL.